The 9 T cell receptor beta chains listed next were all sequenced from one sample in a study of OX40 agonist ivuxolimab in advanced cancers. Measured with immunoSEQ multiplex PCR; TCRdb has only the in-frame clones, and not every one. The sample carries more than 100,000 clones, 75% to 95% recorded once. The sequenced sample was CD4+ or CD8+ T cells sorted from blood, obtained in a trial of the OX40 agonist ivuxolimab. Source of these receptors: an adult with an advanced solid tumor such as melanoma, head and neck, liver or kidney cancer.

The V call is TRBV19, the J call TRBJ2-5; 8 bases align to TRBD1. The DNA matches TRBJ2-7 better at its end, which makes the J call doubtful. CDR1 and CDR2 from the germline V gene are LNHDA and SQIVND (reference sequence). The CDR3 length is 15 residues. CDR3 DNA: TGTGCCAGTAGTTCGGACAGGGAGCCCCACTACGAGCAGTACTTC. This encodes CASSSDREPHYEQYF.

This chain connects TRBV2 to TRBJ2-3; D is ambiguous. Between the trimmed V and J ends, which lost 7 bases and 4 bases, there was a span of 12 bases. CDR3 length: 13 residues. Germline values: CDR1 SNHLY, CDR2 FYNNEI. CDR3 DNA sequence: TGTGCCAGCATGGTTCTGATCCCAGATACGCAGTATTTT. It is translated as CASMVLIPDTQYF.

CDR3 bases: TGTGCCAGCAGCTCACGGACAGGGCGGGAAAAACTGTTTTTT. This gives the protein CASSSRTGREKLFF. This chain links TRBV9 with TRBJ1-4; 8 bases are shared with TRBD1. The CDR3 contains 14 residues. V shed 4 bases and J 8 bases; nucleotides not matched to a gene: 7. Looked up from germline, CDR1 is SGDLS and CDR2 is YYNGEE.

With respect to this clone: This specimen includes other DNA sequences encoding the same CDR3. V is TRBV2 and J is TRBJ1-1; D call uncertain. The CDR3 is made up of 13 amino acids. The V gene's germline CDR1 is SNHLY and CDR2 FYNNEI. V was trimmed by 4 bases and J by 0 bases, leaving 6 bases between them. This CDR3 reads CASSGGMNTEAFF. As DNA, the CDR3 is TGTGCCAGCAGTGGAGGGATGAACACTGAAGCTTTCTTT.

V is TRBV29-1 and J is TRBJ1-1, with a tentative D call TRBD1 (6 bases). The V end lost 2 bases, the J end lost 4 bases, and 20 bases lay between the germline ends. The CDR3 sequence is 16 residues long. The V gene's germline CDR1 is SQVTM and CDR2 ANQGSEA. CDR3 region: CSVEFPGGARGTEAFF. Written as DNA, the CDR3 is TGCAGCGTTGAATTCCCTGGGGGGGCGCGAGGCACTGAAGCTTTCTTT.

The V gene is TRBV9, the J gene TRBJ2-5, with 12 bases that match TRBD2. The last part of the DNA fits TRBJ2-7 better; the J call may be wrong. The CDR3 sequence is 14 residues long. CDR1 is SGDLS, CDR2 YYNGEE, per germline. As DNA, the CDR3 is TGTGCCAGCAGCGTCTCTAGCGGGAGGGCCGAGCAGTACTTC. Its protein is CASSVSSGRAEQYF.

V usage is TRBV5-1 and J usage is TRBJ2-2; D might be TRBD1 (6 bases). With 2 bases removed from V and 0 bases from J, the gap between germline ends came to 11 bases. CDR3 length equals 16 residues. CDR1 and CDR2 from the germline V gene are SGHRS and YFSETQ. CDR3 residues: CASSFQQGANTGELFF. The DNA for the CDR3 is TGCGCCAGCAGCTTCCAACAGGGCGCGAACACCGGGGAGCTGTTTTTT.

V and J are TRBV10-3 and TRBJ1-3; D not resolved. The ends were cut back, 5 bases at V and 3 bases at J, with 11 bases in the middle. Germline V gene sequence: CDR1 ENHRY, CDR2 SYGVKD. CDR3 length: 14 amino acids. The CDR3 DNA sequence: TGTGCCATCAGTCCAGCAGCTTTTGGAAACACCATATATTTT. Translating it yields CAISPAAFGNTIYF.

V is TRBV2 and J is TRBJ1-5; 7 bases fit TRBD1. The V gene end was trimmed by 3 bases and the J gene end by 2 bases; junction bases not matched to a gene: 13. Germline V CDR1 and CDR2: SNHLY, FYNNEI. This CDR3 comprises 18 residues. The CDR3 nucleotides are TGTGCCAGCAGTGAGGGGACAGCACCAGGACTCGGCAATCAGCCCCAGCATTTT. Amino acid sequence: CASSEGTAPGLGNQPQHF.